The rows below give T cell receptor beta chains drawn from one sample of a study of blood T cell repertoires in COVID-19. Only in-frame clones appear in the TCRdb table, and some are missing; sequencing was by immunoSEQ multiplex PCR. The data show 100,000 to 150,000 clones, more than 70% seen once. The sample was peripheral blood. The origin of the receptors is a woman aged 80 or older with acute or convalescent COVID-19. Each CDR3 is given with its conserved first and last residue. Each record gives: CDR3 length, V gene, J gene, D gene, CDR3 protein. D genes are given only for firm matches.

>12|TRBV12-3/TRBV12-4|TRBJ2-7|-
CASSFPQGEQYF
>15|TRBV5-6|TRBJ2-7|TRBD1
CASSPRQGGWYEQYF
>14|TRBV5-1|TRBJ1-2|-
CASSLERGNYGYTF
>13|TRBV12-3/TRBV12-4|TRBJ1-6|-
CASSFFRDSPLHF
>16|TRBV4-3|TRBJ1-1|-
CASSQDIGRGNTEAFF
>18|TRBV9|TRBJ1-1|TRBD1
CASSVVAAGTGVGTEAFF
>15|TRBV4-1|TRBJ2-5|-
CASSLRQGRGETQYF
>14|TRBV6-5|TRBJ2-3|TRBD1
CASRGQGTTDTQYF
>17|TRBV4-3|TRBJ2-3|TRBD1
CASSQDRRTGAADTQYF
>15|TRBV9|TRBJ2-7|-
CASSAYPGETYEQYF
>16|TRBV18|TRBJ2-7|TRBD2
CASSPFGGRLRDEQYF
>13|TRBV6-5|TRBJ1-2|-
CASTPPGQHGYTF
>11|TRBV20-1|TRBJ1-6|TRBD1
CSVGPGGSLHF
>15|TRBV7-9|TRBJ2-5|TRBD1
CASSLDRGRQETQYF
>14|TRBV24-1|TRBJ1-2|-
CATSDYRDPWGYTF
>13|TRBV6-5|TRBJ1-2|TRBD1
CASSYRQGYGYTF
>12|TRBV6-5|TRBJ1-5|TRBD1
CASRTGNQPQHF
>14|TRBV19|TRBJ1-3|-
CASQTGISGNTIYF
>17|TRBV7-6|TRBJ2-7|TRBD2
CASSLGGLAKSSYEQYF
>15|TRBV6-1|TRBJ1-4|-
CASSEARGLGEKLFF
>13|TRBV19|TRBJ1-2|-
CASRKETGYGYTF
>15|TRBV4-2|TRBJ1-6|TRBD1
CASSRDRGDNSPLHF
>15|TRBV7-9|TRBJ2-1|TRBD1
CASSLGQGIYNEQFF
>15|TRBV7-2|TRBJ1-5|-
CASSLVVAANQPQHF
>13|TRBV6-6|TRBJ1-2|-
CASSYVQAYGYTF
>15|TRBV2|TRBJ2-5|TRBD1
CASSEGDRGAETQYF
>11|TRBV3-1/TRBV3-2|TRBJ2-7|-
CASSQGGEQYF
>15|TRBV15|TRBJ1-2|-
CATSRDIDRSYGYTF
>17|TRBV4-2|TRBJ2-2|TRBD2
CASSQGTSGVNTGELFF
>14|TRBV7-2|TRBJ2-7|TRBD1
CASSRAQGAGEQYF
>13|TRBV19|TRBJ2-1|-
CASSITGYNEQFF
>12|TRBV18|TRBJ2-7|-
CASSLYRDEQYF
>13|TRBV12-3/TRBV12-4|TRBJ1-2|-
CASSLGREVGYTF
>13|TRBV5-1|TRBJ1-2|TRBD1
CASSSGQGYGYTF
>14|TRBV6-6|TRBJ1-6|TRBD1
CASSPGTGVSPLHF
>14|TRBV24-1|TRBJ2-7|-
CATSSGSPYYEQYF
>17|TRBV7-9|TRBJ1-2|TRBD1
CASSSITGTGWDYGYTF
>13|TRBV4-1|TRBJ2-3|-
CASSHQGVDTQYF
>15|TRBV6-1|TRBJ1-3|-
CASSEPGTSGNTIYF
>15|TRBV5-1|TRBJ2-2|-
CASSGGQFHTGELFF
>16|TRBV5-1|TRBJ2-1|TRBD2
CASSFGSGTSGNEQFF
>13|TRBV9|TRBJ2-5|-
CASSVGGLGAQYF
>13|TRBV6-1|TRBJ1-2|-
CASSEADSYGYTF
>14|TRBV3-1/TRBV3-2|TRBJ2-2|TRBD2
CASSQGGGAGELFF
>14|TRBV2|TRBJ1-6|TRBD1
CASRTRQGLTPLHF
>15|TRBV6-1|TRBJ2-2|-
CASSESYGGTGELFF
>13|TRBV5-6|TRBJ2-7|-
CASSFLGAYEQYF
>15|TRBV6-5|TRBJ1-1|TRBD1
CASSFGTGRSGEAFF
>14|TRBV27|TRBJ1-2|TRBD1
CASSWTGRSYGYTF
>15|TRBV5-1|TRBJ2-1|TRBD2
CASSLTSGSLNEQFF
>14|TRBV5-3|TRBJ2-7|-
CARSWGVGRYEQYF
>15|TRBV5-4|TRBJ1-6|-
CASSLGGDIGSPLHF